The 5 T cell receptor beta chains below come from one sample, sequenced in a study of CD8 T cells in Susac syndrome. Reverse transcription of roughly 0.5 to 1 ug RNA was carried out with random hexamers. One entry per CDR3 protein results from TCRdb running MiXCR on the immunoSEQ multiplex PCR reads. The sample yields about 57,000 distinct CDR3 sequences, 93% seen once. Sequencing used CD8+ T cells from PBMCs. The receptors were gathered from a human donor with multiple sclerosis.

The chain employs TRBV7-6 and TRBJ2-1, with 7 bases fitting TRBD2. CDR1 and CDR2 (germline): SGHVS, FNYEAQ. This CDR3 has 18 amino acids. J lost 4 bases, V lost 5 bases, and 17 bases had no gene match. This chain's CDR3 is CASSTKGPAGFTYNEQFF. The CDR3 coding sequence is TGTGCCAGCAGCACAAAAGGTCCAGCGGGGTTTACTTACAATGAGCAGTTCTTC.

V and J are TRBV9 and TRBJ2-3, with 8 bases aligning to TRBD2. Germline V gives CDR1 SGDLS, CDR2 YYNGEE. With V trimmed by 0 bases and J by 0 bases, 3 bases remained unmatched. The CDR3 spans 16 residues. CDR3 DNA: TGTGCCAGCAGCGTAGATAGCGGGGTGAGCACAGATACGCAGTATTTT. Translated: CASSVDSGVSTDTQYF.

CDR3 DNA: TGTGCCAGCTCAGGGGGAGGTGAAGCTTTCTTT. It specifies CASSGGGEAFF. The V and J genes are TRBV2 and TRBJ1-1; TRBD1 agrees at 7 bases. The V gene's germline CDR1 is SNHLY and CDR2 FYNNEI. This CDR3 comprises 11 residues. J gave up 7 bases and V 8 bases, and 4 bases lay outside the gene matches.

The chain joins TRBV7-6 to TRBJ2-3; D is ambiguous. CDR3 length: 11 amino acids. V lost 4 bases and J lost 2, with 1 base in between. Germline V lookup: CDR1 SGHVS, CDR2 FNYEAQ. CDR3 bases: TGTGCCAGCAGCTCCACAGATACGCAGTATTTT. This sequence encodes CASSSTDTQYF.

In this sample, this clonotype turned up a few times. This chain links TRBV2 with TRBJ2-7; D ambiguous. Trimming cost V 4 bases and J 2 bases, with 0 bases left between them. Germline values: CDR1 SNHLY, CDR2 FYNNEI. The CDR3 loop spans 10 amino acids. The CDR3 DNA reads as TGTGCCAGCAGTGCCTACGAGCAGTACTTC. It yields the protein CASSAYEQYF.